This T cell receptor beta chain was sequenced in a study of T cell responses to AZD1222 COVID-19 vaccine. Study results and limitations: Seropositive AZD1222 recipients at baseline numbered only five or six. Compared with day 0, the breadth and depth of the Spike-specific TCR repertoire rose significantly after two doses of AZD1222.

Germline lookup yields CDR1 SGHRS and CDR2 YFSETQ. This CDR3 region has 14 residues. V was pared by 1 base and J by 2 bases, with 9 bases between. The sample holds one count of this clone. Its antigen is not identified. Only in-frame clones appear in the TCRdb table, and some are missing; sequencing was by immunoSEQ multiplex PCR. The profile shows approximately 110,000 clones, roughly 90% of them singletons. The TCR sequence derives from an adult in good health. The source material was peripheral blood, sampled on day 0 of AZD1222 vaccination. The chain combines TRBV5-1 with TRBJ1-2; D is unclear. DNA for the CDR3: TGCGCCAGCAGCTTGTTATCCACCAACTATGGCTACACCTTC. This codes for CASSLLSTNYGYTF.